The sequence of this TCR beta chain was determined in a study of graft-versus-host responses after intestinal transplantation. About the research overall: Isolated intestinal, liver-intestinal, or multivisceral transplants had been given to the recipients.

Produced via immunoSEQ multiplex PCR; TCRdb's table is partial and in-frame only. The data contain over 100,000 clones, 85% to 95% of them singletons. The CDR3 spans 15 residues. CDR1 and CDR2 (germline): KGHSH, LQKENI. The V and J ends lost 5 bases and 0 bases respectively, with 14 bases between them. Comments on this clone: Its antigen is not known.

The origin of this receptor is a human donor who received an intestinal transplant. Sequences were derived from unstimulated CD8+ T cells sorted from spleen or lymph node cells, sampled before intestinal transplant. The rearrangement joins TRBV18 to TRBJ2-7; D is uncertain. CDR3 protein: CASSGKDGSSYEQYF. The CDR3 coding sequence is TGTGCCAGCTCAGGGAAGGACGGTAGCTCCTACGAGCAGTACTTC.